This T cell receptor beta chain was retrieved from a study of T cells in Graves' hyperthyroidism and ophthalmopathy. Study-level information: Blood from the periphery was taken at initial diagnosis, before any treatment. Study outcomes and limitations: Most thyroid clonotypes that were expanded above 0.001 also turned up in blood.

PBMCs stemmed from over 7.5 ml fresh peripheral blood. The source material, RNA transcripts, was used to amplify TCR beta CDR3 regions. RT-PCR in the first round (using the HTBI primer set) targeted the TCR CDR3. TCRdb fed the multiplex PCR reads into MiXCR, producing one record per CDR3 protein. The sample shows 300,000 to 400,000 distinct CDR3 sequences, less than 20% of them seen only once. Germline CDR1 reads MDHEN; CDR2 reads SYDVKM. CDR3 size: 17 residues. V was trimmed by 3 bases and J by 0 bases, leaving 15 bases between them. Ten or more counts support this clonotype. Its antigen is not known. The sequence came from a man between 18 and 35 years old with Graves' ophthalmopathy. Sequences were obtained from blood. J is TRBJ1-3 and V is TRBV28; no clear D. The CDR3: CASSFGAGAYSGNTIYF. The CDR3 DNA sequence: TGTGCCAGCAGTTTTGGCGCGGGAGCCTACTCTGGAAACACCATATATTTT. The entire variable domain, with the rest obtained from reference TRBV28 and TRBJ1-3, is as follows: DVKVTQSSRYLVKRTGEKVFLECVQDMDHENMFWYRQDPGLGLRLIYFSYDVKMKEKGDIPEGYSVSREKKERFSLILESASTNQTSMYLCASSFGAGAYSGNTIYFGEGSWLTVV.